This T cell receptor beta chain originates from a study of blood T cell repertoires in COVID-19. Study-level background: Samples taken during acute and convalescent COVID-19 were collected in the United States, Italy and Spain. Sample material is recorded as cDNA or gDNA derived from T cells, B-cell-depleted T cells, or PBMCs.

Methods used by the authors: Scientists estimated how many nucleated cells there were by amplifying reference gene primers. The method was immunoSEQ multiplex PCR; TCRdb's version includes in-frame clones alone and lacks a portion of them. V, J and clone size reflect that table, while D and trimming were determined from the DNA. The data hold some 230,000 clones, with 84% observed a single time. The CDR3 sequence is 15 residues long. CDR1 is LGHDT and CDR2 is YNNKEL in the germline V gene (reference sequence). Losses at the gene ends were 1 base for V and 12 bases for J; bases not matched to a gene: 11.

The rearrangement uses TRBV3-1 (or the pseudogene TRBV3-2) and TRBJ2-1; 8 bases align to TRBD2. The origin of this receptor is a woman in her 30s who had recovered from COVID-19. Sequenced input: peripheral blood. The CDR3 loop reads CASSQVGLDNSGQFF. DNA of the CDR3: TGTGCCAGCAGCCAAGTGGGACTAGATAACAGTGGGCAGTTCTTC.